These 8 T cell receptor beta chains were sequenced from one sample in a study of T cells in Graves' hyperthyroidism and ophthalmopathy. TCR beta CDR3 regions were amplified from RNA transcripts. First-round RT-PCR of the TCR CDR3 relied on the HTBI primer set. TCRdb re-called the multiplex PCR reads through MiXCR, storing one row per CDR3 protein. The repertoire holds over 250,000 distinct CDR3 sequences, with around 25% as singletons. Sequenced input: blood. These receptors came from a man aged 35-49 years with Graves' hyperthyroidism that later progressed to Graves' ophthalmopathy.

In this sample, this clonotype turned up many times. The chain links TRBV29-1 to TRBJ1-1, with 10 nucleotides matching TRBD1. There are 13 residues in the CDR3. Looked up from germline, CDR1 is SQVTM and CDR2 is ANQGSEA. Trimming removed 4 bases from V and 5 bases from J; junction bases left unmatched: 4. As DNA, the CDR3 is TGCAGCGTTGGACAGGGGGCGCGGACTGAAGCTTTCTTT. It specifies CSVGQGARTEAFF. Looking up the rest from reference TRBV29-1 and TRBJ1-1 gives the full variable domain: SAVISQKPSRDICQRGTSLTIQCQVDSQVTMMFWYRQQPGQSLTLIATANQGSEATYESGFVIDKFPISRPNLTFSTLTVSNMSPEDSSIYLCSVGQGARTEAFFGQGTRLTVV.

This clonotype has ten or more counts. The chain employs TRBV2 and TRBJ2-4; 8 nucleotides match TRBD1. Germline assignment: CDR1 SNHLY and CDR2 FYNNEI. CDR3 length equals 15 residues. The V and J ends lost 2 bases and 6 bases, in that order; junction bases with no gene match: 6. The CDR3 sequence: CASSERGQGLNIQYF. DNA of the CDR3: TGTGCCAGCAGTGAACGTGGACAGGGTTTAAACATTCAGTACTTC.

This clonotype was seen at least ten times. This chain links TRBV11-3 with TRBJ2-7; D is uncertain. Per the germline V gene, CDR1 is SGHNT and CDR2 is YENEEA. This CDR3 contains 14 residues. The V end was cut by 5 bases, the J end by 2 bases, with 13 bases between. Written as DNA, the CDR3 is TGTGCCAGCAGCCCGCCTTGGTCACCCTACGAGCAGTACTTC. It codes for CASSPPWSPYEQYF. The whole variable domain, filled in from reference TRBV11-3 and TRBJ2-7, reads EAGVVQSPRYKIIEKKQPVAFWCNPISGHNTLYWYLQNLGQGPELLIRYENEEAVDDSQLPKDRFSAERLKGVDSTLKIQPAELGDSAVYLCASSPPWSPYEQYFGPGTRLTVT.

V and J are TRBV30 and TRBJ1-1, with D uncertain. V was pared by 0 bases and J by 2 bases, with 7 bases between. This CDR3 spans 13 amino acids. Looked up from germline, CDR1 is GTSNPN and CDR2 is SVGIG (reference sequence). The CDR3: CAWSVRGNTEAFF. The CDR3 nucleotides read TGTGCCTGGAGTGTACGGGGTAACACTGAAGCTTTCTTT.

This clonotype was detected ten times or more. The chain links TRBV19 to TRBJ1-1; 9 bases are a match to TRBD1. CDR1 LNHDA and CDR2 SQIVND come from the germline V gene (reference sequence). With V trimmed by 8 bases and J by 0 bases, 13 bases remained unmatched. CDR3 length: 17 amino acids. In nucleotides, the CDR3 is TGTGCCAGTCTTCCGGGACAGGGCGCCCCCATGAACACTGAAGCTTTCTTT. It codes for CASLPGQGAPMNTEAFF.

This clonotype has a count of ten or more. V usage is TRBV15 and J usage is TRBJ1-2; TRBD1 is a possible D gene (6 bases). The CDR3 totals 14 residues. Per the germline V gene, CDR1 is LNHNV and CDR2 is YYDKDF (reference sequence). Deletions cut 0 bases from V and 7 bases from J, with 12 bases between. The CDR3 DNA reads as TGTGCCACCAGCAGAGACAAAAAAGGGGGTGGCTACACCTTC. Translating gives CATSRDKKGGGYTF.

This sequence joins TRBV6-1 and TRBJ1-5, with D uncertain. Germline lookup yields CDR1 MNHNS and CDR2 SASEGT. Deletions cut 6 bases from V and 7 bases from J, with 13 bases between. The CDR3 contains 13 residues. CDR3 residues: CASSDVPDQPQHF. The DNA of the CDR3 is TGTGCCAGCAGCGACGTCCCGGACCAGCCCCAGCATTTT.

This clonotype was observed many times. V usage is TRBV6-2 or TRBV6-3 and J usage is TRBJ2-7; the match to TRBD1 covers 7 bases. The CDR3 length is 14 residues. The ends lost 7 bases at V and 7 bases at J; junction bases unmatched: 13. Germline CDR1 and CDR2: MNHEY and SVGEGT. The CDR3 DNA sequence: TGTGCCAGCACAAAACGAGGGGGCGCGTCGGAGCAGTACTTC. Encoded protein: CASTKRGGASEQYF.